This section outlines one T cell receptor beta chain sequence together with its context. This clonotype showed up just once. This clone's antigen is unknown. It may be a read error: a sequence one base away is much more abundant. This entry comes from a study of identical twins (dated by TCRdb to 2016 to 2017). In the study overall: To test whether fetal clonotypes persist, the study used deep sequencing on TCR alpha and beta repertoires from monozygotic twins, unrelated adults of various ages, and cord blood. To rule out contamination, the twin experiments were replicated at different times with different library preparation protocols. The paper's findings and limits, for the study overall: Recombination models systematically underestimated out-of-frame TCR alpha sharing in monozygotic twins but agreed with sharing between unrelated individuals. Fewer insertions were carried by abundant cord blood beta clonotypes, a similar but weaker trend appeared in young adult naive repertoires, and no such trend appeared in memory repertoires. Because the same donors could not be followed over many years, the conclusions relied on cross-sectional statistical analysis. Invariant T cells such as MAIT and iNKT could partly confound zero-insertion analyses, although diverse VJ usage argued against such confounding for most clonotypes. Compared with coincidental sharing between unrelated individuals, out-of-frame TCR alpha sequences shared between twins showed an excess of sequences with low generation probability. Excess twin sharing in beta out-of-frame sequences was weaker because fewer shared sequences lowered the signal-to-noise ratio.

According to the germline V gene (reference sequence), CDR1 reads DFQATT and CDR2 reads SNEGSKA. The CDR3 measures 15 amino acids from cysteine to phenylalanine. Only the CDR3 DNA stays, 45 bases, in frame from base 1. After removal of 4 bases from V and 2 bases from J, the junction retains 7 bases not matched to a gene. Every donor in the study was a healthy Caucasian. Three unrelated non-twin adults were also sequenced: a male aged 18 to 29, a male aged 50 to 59 and a female aged 50 to 59. Miltenyi CD45RO+ enrichment and human naive T-cell isolation kits were used to isolate memory (CD45RO+) and naive T cells from PBMC. Library preparation employed 5' RACE. Sequenced on an Illumina HiSeq 2000. Template switching introduced a universal primer binding site; the final cDNA contained a unique molecular identifier, enabling accurate counting of TCR cDNA molecules. Specific primers in the conserved constant-segment region were used to synthesize first-strand cDNA for TCR alpha and beta chains. To control for contamination, each cDNA library was double barcoded with a SMART-Mk sample barcode plus Illumina barcodes. TruSeq adapter sequences along with Illumina sample barcodes were introduced in two successive PCR steps. The Illumina HiSeq platform was used with custom primers to sequence TCR alpha and beta cDNA libraries. The authors' pipeline ran thus. MiGEC was used to process raw reads and extract unique molecular identifiers, and MiXCR was used to find CDR3 positions. Recombination models were inferred per individual with the repgenHMM and IGoR tools using an EM algorithm. The analysis of shared clonotypes was done with the tcR package in R, with sharing normalized by the product of cloneset sizes. Out-of-frame nonproductive sequences were analyzed to study raw recombination free of thymic and clonal selection effects. TCRdb reran the public reads through fastp at Q25 and MiXCR, keeping productive beta chains. Each record represents a unique CDR3 protein, reported with the most common genes and DNA among its rows. These V and J calls rely on TCRdb rather than the paper's analysis. This sample lists hundreds of thousands of distinct CDR3 sequences; over 5% were detected once. The top ten constitute roughly 1.6% of the sample.

The chain couples TRBV20-1 to TRBJ2-1; TRBD2 fits 8 bases in the junction. The source of this sequence is a man younger than 30 in good health. The source material was naive T cells sorted from blood. The cell subset or site tag for this specimen amounts to: cells isolated with a human naive T-cell isolation kit. Here is the DNA: TGCAGTGCTACTTCCGGGACTAGACCCTACAATGAGCAGTTCTTC. Translated, this is CSATSGTRPYNEQFF.